Each of the 7 T cell receptor beta chains below was sequenced from the same sample in a study of CD8+CD57+ T cells in acquired aplastic anemia. Using genomic DNA as the template, TCR beta VDJ and CDR3 profiling was carried out. TCRdb ran MiXCR on the reads and lists one entry per CDR3 protein. The data hold some 120,000 distinct CDR3 sequences, with over 45% observed a single time. The sequenced material came from sorted CD4+, CD8+, or CD8+CD57+ T cells (not recorded which) from PBMCs. The receptors here all came from a human donor in good health, serving as a control.

This clonotype was seen a single time. It is likely a read error, because the conserved phenylalanine at the end of the CDR3 is missing. The rearrangement uses TRBV7-2 and TRBJ1-2; D is possibly TRBD1 (5 bases). The CDR3 is 14 amino acids. Trimming stripped 4 bases from V and 8 bases from J, with 17 bases between. Germline loops: CDR1 SGHTA, CDR2 FQGNSA. The CDR3 nucleotides are TGTGCCAGCAGCTACGACAGACAGTCCGGAGGCTACACCCTC. Protein sequence: CASSYDRQSGGYTL.

The table lists this clonotype with many counts. The V call is TRBV4-3, the J call TRBJ2-1; 16 nucleotides line up with TRBD2. The CDR3 contains 17 residues. Germline CDR1 reads LGHNA; CDR2 reads YSLEER. V dropped 0 bases and J dropped 7; count of bases not matched to a gene: 3. CDR3: CASSQDQGLAGGNEQFF. The CDR3 bases are TGCGCCAGCAGCCAAGATCAGGGACTAGCGGGGGGGAATGAGCAGTTCTTC.

This clonotype was seen a few times. The J gene is TRBJ2-5, the V gene TRBV7-3; a weak D match, TRBD1 (5 bases). V lost 5 bases to trimming and J lost 2 bases, with 9 bases between them. Germline-derived CDR1 and CDR2 are SGHTA and FQGTGA. The CDR3 loop spans 13 amino acids. CDR3 protein: CASSQDIQETQYF. DNA for the CDR3: TGTGCCAGCAGCCAGGACATACAAGAGACCCAGTACTTC.

This clonotype was counted at least ten times. The J gene is TRBJ2-4, the V gene TRBV2; TRBD1 might be the D (5 bases). Germline CDR1 and CDR2: SNHLY and FYNNEI. The CDR3 covers 14 residues. Between the trimmed V and J ends, which lost 6 bases and 2 bases, there was a span of 11 bases. The CDR3 here is CASRAGLSKNIQYF. CDR3 sequence (DNA): TGTGCCAGCAGGGCAGGGTTATCCAAAAACATTCAGTACTTC.

In this sample, this clonotype turned up many times. V and J are TRBV7-2 and TRBJ1-6; 7 bases match TRBD1. Germline V lookup: CDR1 SGHTA, CDR2 FQGNSA. Trimming cost V 5 bases and J 4 bases; bases outside gene matches: 8. The CDR3 sequence is 16 residues long. In nucleotides, the CDR3 is TGTGCCAGCAGCCCTAGACAGGGAGGGTATAATTCACCCCTCCACTTT. The encoded protein is CASSPRQGGYNSPLHF.

This chain links TRBV5-1 with TRBJ1-3, with D possibly being TRBD1 (5 bases). CDR3 length: 14 residues. V lost 4 bases and J lost 4, with 12 bases in between. CDR1 is SGHRS and CDR2 is YFSETQ in the germline V gene. The CDR3 sequence is CASSVDIRGNTIYF. CDR3 DNA sequence: TGCGCCAGCAGCGTGGACATAAGGGGAAACACCATATATTTT.

This chain connects TRBV24-1 to TRBJ2-7; D is uncertain. V was trimmed by 1 base and J by 6 bases, leaving 9 bases between them. This CDR3 spans 13 amino acids. The germline V gene encodes CDR1 KGHDR and CDR2 SFDVKD. CDR3 bases: TGTGCCACCAGTGATTTAAACGGACGCGAGCAGTACTTC. This gives the protein CATSDLNGREQYF.